Presented here are 18 T cell receptor beta chains from one specimen sequenced in a study of cytomegalovirus exposure and HLA in healthy donors. PCR employed 60 Vbeta and 13 Jbeta primers. Data came from immunoSEQ multiplex PCR; TCRdb stores just in-frame clones and leaves some out. This table has tens of thousands of clones, about 71% appearing once. Source material: PBMCs. The receptors derive from a woman in her thirties or forties in good health and CMV-seronegative.

The chain carries TRBV5-1 and TRBJ2-7; TRBD1 aligns across 7 bases. The V gene end was trimmed by 4 bases and the J gene end by 1 base; junction bases not matched to a gene: 5. This CDR3 is built from 14 residues. CDR1 SGHRS and CDR2 YFSETQ come from the germline V gene. CDR3 in DNA: TGCGCCAGCAGCCCCTCGGGACAGTCCTACGAGCAGTACTTC. It encodes CASSPSGQSYEQYF.

This clone was detected a few times. The chain links TRBV19 to TRBJ1-4, with TRBD1 as a possible D gene (5 bases). CDR1 is LNHDA and CDR2 is SQIVND in the germline V gene (reference sequence). The length of the CDR3 is 15 residues. The V end lost 3 bases, the J end lost 6 bases, and 14 bases lay between the germline ends. The DNA of the CDR3 is TGTGCCAGTAGTATGGCCTCAGGGTTAGATGAAAAACTGTTTTTT. Translated, it gives CASSMASGLDEKLFF.

The CDR3 is CASSGTGGGGELFF. CDR3 sequence (DNA): TGTGCCAGCAGCGGAACTGGGGGGGGCGGGGAGCTGTTTTTT. This chain uses TRBV7-3 with TRBJ2-2; 7 bases line up with TRBD2. Germline CDR1 reads SGHTA; CDR2 reads FQGTGA. V was pared by 5 bases and J by 7 bases, with 7 bases of the junction left unmatched. This CDR3 has 14 residues.

This sequence joins TRBV5-5 and TRBJ2-3; no firm D call. The germline CDR1 and CDR2 sequences are SGHKS and YYEKEE (reference sequence). The length of the CDR3 is 12 residues. The V and J ends lost 5 bases and 0 bases respectively, with 4 bases between them. CDR3 residues: CASSTSTDTQYF. The CDR3 nucleotides are TGTGCCAGCAGTACAAGCACAGATACGCAGTATTTT.

CDR3 amino acids: CASSLKGGSTEAFF. In DNA form, the CDR3 reads TGTGCCAGCAGCTTGAAGGGAGGGAGCACTGAAGCTTTCTTT. The chain links TRBV5-6 to TRBJ1-1; no definite D call. The CDR3 sequence is 14 residues long. V was cut by 1 base and J by 4 bases, with 11 bases left in between. Looked up from germline, CDR1 is SGHDT and CDR2 is YYEEEE.

The chain links TRBV30 to TRBJ2-3; tentative D call: TRBD1 (6 bases). The CDR3 has 12 amino acids. V was clipped by 3 bases and J by 5 bases, with 9 bases between them. The V gene's germline CDR1 is GTSNPN and CDR2 SVGIG (reference sequence). In DNA, the CDR3 is TGTGCCTGGAGGGGGGCGAAAGATACGCAGTATTTT. This gives the protein CAWRGAKDTQYF.

The chain links TRBV25-1 to TRBJ2-2, with D tentatively TRBD1 (5 bases). Germline V lookup: CDR1 MGHDK, CDR2 SYGVNS. The CDR3 runs 14 residues. Trimming removed 7 bases from V and 1 base from J, with 10 bases in between. Written as DNA, the CDR3 is TGTGCCAGCACCAGGGAAGGGAACACCGGGGAGCTGTTTTTT. Protein sequence: CASTREGNTGELFF.

This clone was picked up one time. The chain combines TRBV9 with TRBJ2-3, with 8 nucleotides matching TRBD1. Germline CDR1 SGDLS, CDR2 YYNGEE. The CDR3 loop spans 16 amino acids. Germline trimming cut 4 bases from V and 5 bases from J; bases unmatched to any gene: 12. CDR3 nucleotides: TGTGCCAGCAGCCCCTTGGGACAGGCCGTGGGAGATACGCAGTATTTT. Amino acid sequence: CASSPLGQAVGDTQYF.

This clone came up once. The chain couples TRBV6-1 to TRBJ1-2; TRBD1 agrees at 8 bases. The germline V gene encodes CDR1 MNHNS and CDR2 SASEGT. V lost 1 base, J lost 4 bases, and 5 bases stayed unmatched. The CDR3 covers 15 residues. The CDR3, as DNA: TGTGCCAGCAGTGAAGGTCAGGGGGCCCTCTATGGCTACACCTTC. As protein: CASSEGQGALYGYTF.

The chain is built from TRBV6-5 and TRBJ2-7; 8 positions match TRBD2. With 8 bases clipped from V and 4 bases from J, the junction kept 4 bases outside the gene matches. This CDR3 is 12 amino acids long. CDR1 is MNHEY and CDR2 is SVGAGI in the germline V gene. CDR3 amino acids: CASGTSEYEQYF. CDR3 coding DNA: TGTGCCAGCGGGACTAGTGAGTACGAGCAGTACTTC.

V and J are TRBV7-2 and TRBJ1-1, with a possible D match to TRBD1 (5 bases). Germline CDR1 is SGHTA and CDR2 is FQGNSA. The length of the CDR3 is 14 residues. V shed 0 bases and J shed 6 bases, with 11 bases lying between them. The CDR3 nucleotides are TGTGCCAGCAGCTTAGCGGCCCAGGGCCCTGAAGCTTTCTTT. Its translation: CASSLAAQGPEAFF. Supplemented by reference TRBV7-2 and TRBJ1-1, the full variable domain reads GAGVSQSPSNKVTEKGKDVELRCDPISGHTALYWYRQSLGQGLEFLIYFQGNSAPDKSGLPSDRFSAERTGGSVSTLTIQRTQQEDSAVYLCASSLAAQGPEAFFGQGTRLTVV.

The chain employs TRBV10-1 and TRBJ1-2; D ambiguous. In germline, CDR1 is WNHNN, CDR2 SYGVQD (reference sequence). The CDR3 consists of 13 residues. Trimming took 2 bases from V and 4 from J, leaving 8 bases between them. The CDR3 loop is CASSEAGSYGYTF. CDR3 sequence (DNA): TGCGCCAGCAGTGAGGCCGGTTCCTATGGCTACACCTTC.

The chain employs TRBV14 and TRBJ1-3, with D perhaps matching TRBD1 (5 bases). CDR3 length: 14 amino acids. Trimming shortened V by 3 bases and J by 4 bases, and 10 bases separated the two germline ends. Germline-derived CDR1 and CDR2 are SGHDN and FVKESK. CDR3 DNA sequence: TGTGCCAGCAGCCATCCAGGGTCCGGAAACACCATATATTTT. The encoded protein is CASSHPGSGNTIYF.

This chain connects TRBV2 to TRBJ1-1; D is uncertain. Germline CDR1 SNHLY, CDR2 FYNNEI. The CDR3 is 15 amino acids. V was trimmed by 6 bases and J by 0 bases, leaving 14 bases between them. CDR3 sequence (DNA): TGTGCCAGCAGGGTTGCTTTCGGGTTGAACACTGAAGCTTTCTTT. Its translation is CASRVAFGLNTEAFF.

The V gene is TRBV7-9, the J gene TRBJ2-3; 9 nucleotides line up with TRBD2. Germline V gives CDR1 SEHNR, CDR2 FQNEAQ (reference sequence). There are 14 residues in the CDR3. The V gene end was trimmed by 6 bases and the J gene end by 6 bases; junction bases not matched to a gene: 7. As DNA, the CDR3 is TGTGCCAGCAGTTGGGGGACTAGCTTCGATACGCAGTATTTT. This sequence encodes CASSWGTSFDTQYF.

This sequence joins TRBV30 and TRBJ2-7; 7 bases line up with TRBD1. This CDR3 region has 15 residues. J was trimmed by 0 bases and V by 3 bases; bases with no gene match: 8. Per germline, CDR1 GTSNPN and CDR2 SVGIG (reference sequence). The CDR3 coding sequence is TGTGCCTGGAGGGGACAGTTTAAAAGCTCCTACGAGCAGTACTTC. Translating gives CAWRGQFKSSYEQYF.

This rearrangement joins TRBV10-2 to TRBJ2-1; 9 bases align to TRBD2. CDR1 WSHSY and CDR2 SAAADI come from the germline V gene. The junction had 4 bases not matched to a gene; V was cut back by 6 bases and J by 4 bases. This CDR3 comprises 14 residues. The CDR3 nucleotides are TGCGCCAGCAGGGCAGCGGGAGGATACAATGAGCAGTTCTTC. Translating it yields CASRAAGGYNEQFF.

This clone appeared a few times. The genes are TRBV7-6 and TRBJ2-1, with 13 bases matching TRBD2. The CDR3 totals 15 residues. The V gene's germline CDR1 is SGHVS and CDR2 FNYEAQ. Losses at the gene ends were 1 base for V and 7 bases for J; bases not matched to a gene: 1. Here the CDR3 reads CASSLGLAGGNEQFF. In DNA form, the CDR3 reads TGTGCCAGCAGCTTAGGACTAGCGGGAGGAAATGAGCAGTTCTTC.